Sequencing of this TCR beta chain was carried out in a study of shared T cell receptors in the human thymus. Only in-frame clones appear in the TCRdb table, and some are missing; sequencing was by immunoSEQ multiplex PCR. Here the sample spans fewer than 700,000 clones, roughly 90% being singletons. The data also belong to a second study, concerning human thymus T cells.

Sequenced sample: thymocytes. The receptor's source is a boy in the first two years of life with a congenital heart defect.

CDR3 in amino acids: CASTPSGRASGIQYF. The CDR3 DNA reads as TGTGCCAGCACTCCTAGCGGGAGGGCCTCTGGCATTCAGTACTTC. This chain joins TRBV6-5 and TRBJ2-4, with 12 bases matching TRBD2. Germline V gene sequence: CDR1 MNHEY, CDR2 SVGAGI. This CDR3 has 15 residues. The J segment lost 9 bases and the V segment lost 7 bases, leaving 10 bases of the junction unmatched.